A selection of T cell receptor beta chains follows, all from one sample in a study of cytomegalovirus exposure and HLA in healthy donors. This table comes from immunoSEQ multiplex PCR, and its TCRdb copy is limited to in-frame clones, with some not included. The table has about 150,000 clones, around 80% seen once. The specimen sequenced was PBMCs. The receptors were sampled from a man aged 25-45 years in good health and CMV-seropositive. CDR3s include the opening cysteine and the closing phenylalanine or tryptophan. Each record gives: J gene, V gene, clone size, CDR3 length, D gene, CDR3 DNA, CDR3 protein. The D gene is left open where the match is weak. Size is stated for part of the rows, as once, few or many counts, or as a class when the clone is expanded.

>TRBJ2-7|TRBV5-4|NA|16|TRBD2
TGTGCCAGCAGCTTGGCCGTAGCGGGGGCCAACTACGAGCAGTACTTC
CASSLAVAGANYEQYF
>TRBJ2-5|TRBV7-9|NA|12|NA
TGTGCCAGCAGCCCGTGGCGGAGGACCCAGTACTTC
CASSPWRRTQYF
>TRBJ2-4|TRBV11-2|NA|17|NA
TGTGCCAGCAGCTCAGCCTTCCTCGGGGAGGACAAAAACATTCAGTACTTC
CASSSAFLGEDKNIQYF
>TRBJ2-2|TRBV2|NA|15|TRBD2
TGTGCCAGCAGTGAATTGGCTAGCGGGACCGGGGAGCTGTTTTTT
CASSELASGTGELFF
>TRBJ2-7|TRBV7-8|NA|14|TRBD1
TGTGCCAGCAGCTTGGGGACAGGGGCGTACGAGCAGTACTTC
CASSLGTGAYEQYF
>TRBJ2-1|TRBV12-5|NA|16|TRBD2
TGTGCTAGTGGTTTGAGGGGACTAGCGGGAGGATTTGAGCAGTTCTTC
CASGLRGLAGGFEQFF
>TRBJ1-1|TRBV27|NA|17|TRBD1
TGTGCCAGCAGTTTAGACAGGGGGCGTTTAGGGAACACTGAAGCTTTCTTT
CASSLDRGRLGNTEAFF
>TRBJ2-1|TRBV7-8|NA|15|NA
TGTGCCAGCAGCTTAGATCGGACCCGAGGGCATGAGCAGTTCTTC
CASSLDRTRGHEQFF
>TRBJ2-7|TRBV4-3|NA|16|TRBD1
TGCGCCAGCAGCCAGACCCGGGACAGGGGGACCTACGAGCAGTACTTC
CASSQTRDRGTYEQYF
>TRBJ2-1|TRBV7-2|NA|13|NA
TGTGCCAGCAGCTTAGACAGGTACAATGAGCAGTTCTTC
CASSLDRYNEQFF
>TRBJ1-5|TRBV5-5|once|16|NA
TGTGCCAGCAGCTTGGGCCGACAGGCATTGGGTCAGCCCCAGCATTTT
CASSLGRQALGQPQHF
>TRBJ2-7|TRBV5-6|NA|13|NA
TGTGCCAGCAGCTTCGGACACAGCTACGAGCAGTACTTC
CASSFGHSYEQYF
>TRBJ2-1|TRBV6-1|NA|15|TRBD2
TGTGCCAGCAGTAGAGATGGGACTAGCAATAATGAGCAGTTCTTC
CASSRDGTSNNEQFF
>TRBJ2-1|TRBV27|NA|14|TRBD1
TGTGCCAGCAGTCCGAGGACAGGGGTCGATGAGCAGTTCTTC
CASSPRTGVDEQFF
>TRBJ2-7|TRBV2|NA|14|NA
TGTGCCAGCAGTGAAGCCCAGGGGTCCTCCGAGCAGTACTTC
CASSEAQGSSEQYF
>TRBJ2-1|TRBV30|NA|16|TRBD2
TGTGCCTGGAGTTCGGGTAGCGGGAGAGCCTACAATGAGCAGTTCTTC
CAWSSGSGRAYNEQFF
>TRBJ2-1|TRBV6-5|NA|14|TRBD1
TGTGCCAGCAGTTTTGGCGGGACAGGGAATGAGCAGTTCTTC
CASSFGGTGNEQFF
>TRBJ2-4|TRBV13|NA|15|NA
TGTGCCAGCAGCCAGCGTACGGGATATGGAAACATTCAGTACTTC
CASSQRTGYGNIQYF
>TRBJ1-1|TRBV30|NA|13|NA
TGTGCCTGGAGTGTACGTCGGGGGTCTGAAGCTTTCTTT
CAWSVRRGSEAFF
>TRBJ1-1|TRBV25-1|NA|12|NA
TGTGCCAGCAGTGAGCAGGGGACTGAAGCTTTCTTT
CASSEQGTEAFF
>TRBJ2-3|TRBV11-2|NA|18|NA
TGTGCCAGCAGCTCCGGGATACATAGTGGCCCTAGCACAGATACGCAGTATTTT
CASSSGIHSGPSTDTQYF
>TRBJ1-2|TRBV5-6|NA|15|TRBD1
TGTGCCAGCAGCTTGGCCTTTACAGGGGGCCGTGGCTACACCTTC
CASSLAFTGGRGYTF
>TRBJ2-2|TRBV4-2|NA|17|TRBD2
TGTGCCAGCAGCCAACCCAGCGGGGGGGCCGACACCGGGGAGCTGTTTTTT
CASSQPSGGADTGELFF
>TRBJ2-3|TRBV7-2|NA|16|TRBD2
TGTGCCAGCAGCTTAGGTGGCGGGAGGGCCGCAGATACGCAGTATTTT
CASSLGGGRAADTQYF
>TRBJ2-5|TRBV11-2|NA|17|TRBD2
TGTGCCAGCAGCTTGGGACTAGCGGGAGGGTACCAAGAGACCCAGTACTTC
CASSLGLAGGYQETQYF
>TRBJ2-5|TRBV2|NA|15|TRBD1
TGTGCCAGCAGAGCCAGACAGGGGGCGGGGGAGACCCAGTACTTC
CASRARQGAGETQYF
>TRBJ2-7|TRBV4-1|NA|15|TRBD1
TGCGCCAGCAGCCAAACCGGGACAGGGACCTACGAGCAGTACTTC
CASSQTGTGTYEQYF
>TRBJ2-7|TRBV6-1|many|13|NA
TGTGCCAGCAGGGGAGGAGGCAGCCACGAGCAGTACTTC
CASRGGGSHEQYF
>TRBJ2-1|TRBV19|NA|16|TRBD1
TGTGCCAGTAGTATTACTTCCGGGACAGGGGACAATGAGCAGTTCTTC
CASSITSGTGDNEQFF
>TRBJ2-1|TRBV6-5|NA|15|TRBD2
TGTGCCAGCAGTTCGACTAGCGGGGCCTGGGATGAGCAGTTCTTC
CASSSTSGAWDEQFF